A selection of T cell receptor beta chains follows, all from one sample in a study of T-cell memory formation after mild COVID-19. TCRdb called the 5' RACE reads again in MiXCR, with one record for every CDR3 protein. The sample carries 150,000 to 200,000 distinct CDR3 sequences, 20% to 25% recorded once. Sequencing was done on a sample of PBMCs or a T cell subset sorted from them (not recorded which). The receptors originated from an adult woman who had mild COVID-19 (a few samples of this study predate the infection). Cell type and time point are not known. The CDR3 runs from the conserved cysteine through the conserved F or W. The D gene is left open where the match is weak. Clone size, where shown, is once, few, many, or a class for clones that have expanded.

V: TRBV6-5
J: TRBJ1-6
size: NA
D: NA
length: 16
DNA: TGTGCCAGCAGCCTAGCTTATGTGCCCCCGGATTCACCCCTCCACTTT
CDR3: CASSLAYVPPDSPLHF

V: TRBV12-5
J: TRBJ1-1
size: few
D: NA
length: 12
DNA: TGTGCTAGTGCCACCGAGGGGCCTGAAGCTTTCTTT
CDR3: CASATEGPEAFF

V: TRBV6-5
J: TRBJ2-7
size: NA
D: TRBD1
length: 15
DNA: TGTGCCAGCAGTTACCGCCTGACAGGGAGCTACGAGCAGTACTTC
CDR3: CASSYRLTGSYEQYF

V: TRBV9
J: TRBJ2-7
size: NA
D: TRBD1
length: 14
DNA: TGTGCCAGCAGCTCCCGGGACAGGGCCCGCGAGCAGTACTTC
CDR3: CASSSRDRAREQYF

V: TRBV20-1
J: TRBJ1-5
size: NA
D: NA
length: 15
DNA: TGCAGTGCTAGAGAGGGATTTGATGGCAATCAGCCCCAGCATTTT
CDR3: CSAREGFDGNQPQHF

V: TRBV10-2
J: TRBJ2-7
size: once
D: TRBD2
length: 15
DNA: TGCGCCAGCAGTGAGTGGCTAGCGGGGGGCTGGGAGCAGTACTTC
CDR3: CASSEWLAGGWEQYF

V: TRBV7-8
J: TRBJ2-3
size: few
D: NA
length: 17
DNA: TGTGCCAGCAGCTTAGATAGACAGGGAGGGAGCACAGATACGCAGTATTTT
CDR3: CASSLDRQGGSTDTQYF

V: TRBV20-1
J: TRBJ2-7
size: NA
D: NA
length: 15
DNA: TGCAGTGCTAGAGATGGGGGGTCCGCTCTCTACGAGCAGTACTTC
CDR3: CSARDGGSALYEQYF

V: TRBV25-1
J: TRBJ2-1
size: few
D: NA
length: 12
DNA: TGTGCCAGCAGAAGGGGATTCAGGGAGCAGTTCTTC
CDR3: CASRRGFREQFF

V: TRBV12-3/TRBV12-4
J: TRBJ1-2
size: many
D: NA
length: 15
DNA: TGTGCCAGCAGTTTAGTACAGGGAGGTACCTATGGCTACACCTTC
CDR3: CASSLVQGGTYGYTF

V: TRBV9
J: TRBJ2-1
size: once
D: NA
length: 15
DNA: TGTGCCAGCAGCCTAGGACGGGGTCCGTACAATGAGCAGTTCTTC
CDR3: CASSLGRGPYNEQFF

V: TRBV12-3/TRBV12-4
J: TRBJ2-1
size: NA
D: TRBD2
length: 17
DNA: TGTGCCAGCAGCCAGCCTCGCACTAGCGGGAGGTTCAATGAGCAGTTCTTC
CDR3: CASSQPRTSGRFNEQFF

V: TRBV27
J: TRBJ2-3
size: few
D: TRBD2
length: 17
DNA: TGTGCCAGCAGGAATAGACTAGCGGGAGGGCCGGCAGATACGCAGTATTTT
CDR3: CASRNRLAGGPADTQYF